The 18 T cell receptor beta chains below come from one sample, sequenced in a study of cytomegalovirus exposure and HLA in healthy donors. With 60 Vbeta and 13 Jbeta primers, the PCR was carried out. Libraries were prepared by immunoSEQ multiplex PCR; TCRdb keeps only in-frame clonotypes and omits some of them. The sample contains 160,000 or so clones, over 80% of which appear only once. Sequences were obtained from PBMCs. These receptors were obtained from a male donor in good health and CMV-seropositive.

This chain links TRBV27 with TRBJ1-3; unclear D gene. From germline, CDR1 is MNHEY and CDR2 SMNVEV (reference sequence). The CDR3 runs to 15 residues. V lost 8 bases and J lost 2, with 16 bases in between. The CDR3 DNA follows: TGTGCCAGCTCCCTAAGTTGGGCGACTGGAAACACCATATATTTT. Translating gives CASSLSWATGNTIYF.

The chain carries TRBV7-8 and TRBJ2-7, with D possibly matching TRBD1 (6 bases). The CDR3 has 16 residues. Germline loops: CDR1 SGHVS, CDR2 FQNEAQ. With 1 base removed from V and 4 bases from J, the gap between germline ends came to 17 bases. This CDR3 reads CASSLGRPGVGYEQYF. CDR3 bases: TGTGCCAGCAGCTTAGGAAGGCCAGGGGTCGGATACGAGCAGTACTTC.

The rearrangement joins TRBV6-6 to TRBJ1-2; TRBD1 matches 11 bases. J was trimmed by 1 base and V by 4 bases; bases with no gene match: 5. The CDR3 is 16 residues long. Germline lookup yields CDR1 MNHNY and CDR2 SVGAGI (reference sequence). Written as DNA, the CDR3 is TGTGCCAGCAGTTCGGGACAGGGGGAACTTAACTATGGCTACACCTTC. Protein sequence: CASSSGQGELNYGYTF.

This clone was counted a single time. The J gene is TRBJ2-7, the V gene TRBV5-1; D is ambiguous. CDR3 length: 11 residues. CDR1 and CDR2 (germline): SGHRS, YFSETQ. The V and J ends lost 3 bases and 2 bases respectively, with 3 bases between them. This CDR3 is CASSSAYEQYF. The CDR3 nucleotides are TGCGCCAGCAGCTCAGCCTACGAGCAGTACTTC.

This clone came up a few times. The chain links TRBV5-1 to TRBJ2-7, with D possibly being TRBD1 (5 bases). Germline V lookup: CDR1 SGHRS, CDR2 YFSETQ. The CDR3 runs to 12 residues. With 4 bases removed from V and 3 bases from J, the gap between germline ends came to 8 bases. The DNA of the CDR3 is TGCGCCAGCAGCGCGCAGGGCTACGAGCAGTACTTC. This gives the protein CASSAQGYEQYF.

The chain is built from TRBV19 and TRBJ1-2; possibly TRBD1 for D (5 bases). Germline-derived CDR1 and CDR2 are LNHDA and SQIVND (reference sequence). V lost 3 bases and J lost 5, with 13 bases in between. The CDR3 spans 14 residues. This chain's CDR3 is CASSIDKQAYGYTF. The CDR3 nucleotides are TGTGCCAGTAGTATCGATAAACAGGCATATGGCTACACCTTC.

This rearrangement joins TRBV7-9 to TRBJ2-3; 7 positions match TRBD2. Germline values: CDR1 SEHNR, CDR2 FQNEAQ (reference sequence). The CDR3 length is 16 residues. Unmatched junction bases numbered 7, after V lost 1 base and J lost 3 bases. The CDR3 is CASSLDTGGATDTQYF. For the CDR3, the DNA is TGTGCCAGCAGCTTAGACACGGGAGGCGCGACAGATACGCAGTATTTT.

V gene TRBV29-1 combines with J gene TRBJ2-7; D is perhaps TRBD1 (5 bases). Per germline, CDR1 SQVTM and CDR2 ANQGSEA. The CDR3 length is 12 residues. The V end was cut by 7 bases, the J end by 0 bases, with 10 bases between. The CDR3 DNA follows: TGCAGCGGTCAGGGCGCCTCCTACGAGCAGTACTTC. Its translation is CSGQGASYEQYF.

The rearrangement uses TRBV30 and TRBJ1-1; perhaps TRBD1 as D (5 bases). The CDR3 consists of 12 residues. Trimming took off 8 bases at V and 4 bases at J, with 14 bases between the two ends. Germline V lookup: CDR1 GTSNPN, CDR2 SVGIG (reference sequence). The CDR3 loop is CAGGLGATEAFF. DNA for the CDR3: TGTGCCGGGGGGTTAGGGGCCACTGAAGCTTTCTTT. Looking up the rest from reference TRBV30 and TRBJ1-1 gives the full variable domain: SQTIHQWPATLVQPVGSPLSLECTVEGTSNPNLYWYRQAAGRGLQLLFYSVGIGQISSEVPQNLSASRPQDRQFILSSKKLLLSDSGFYLCAGGLGATEAFFGQGTRLTVV.

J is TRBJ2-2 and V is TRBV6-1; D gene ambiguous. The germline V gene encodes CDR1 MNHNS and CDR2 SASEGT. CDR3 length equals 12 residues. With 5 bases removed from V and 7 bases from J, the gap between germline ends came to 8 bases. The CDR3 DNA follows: TGTGCCAGCAGTCCCCGCGGCGGGGAGCTGTTTTTT. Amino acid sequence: CASSPRGGELFF.

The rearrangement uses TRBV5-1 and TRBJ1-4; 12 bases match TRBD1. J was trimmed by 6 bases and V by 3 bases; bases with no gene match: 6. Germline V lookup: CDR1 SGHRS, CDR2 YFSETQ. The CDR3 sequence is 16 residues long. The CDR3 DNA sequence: TGCGCCAGCAGCTCCGGGACAGGGGGCGCGGATGAAAAACTGTTTTTT. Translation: CASSSGTGGADEKLFF.

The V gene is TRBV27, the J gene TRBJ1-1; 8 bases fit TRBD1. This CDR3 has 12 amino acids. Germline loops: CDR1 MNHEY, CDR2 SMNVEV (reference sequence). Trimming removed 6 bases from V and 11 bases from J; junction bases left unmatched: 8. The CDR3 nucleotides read TGTGCCAGCAGCCGAGAGGGACAGGTTGCTTTCTTT. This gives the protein CASSREGQVAFF.

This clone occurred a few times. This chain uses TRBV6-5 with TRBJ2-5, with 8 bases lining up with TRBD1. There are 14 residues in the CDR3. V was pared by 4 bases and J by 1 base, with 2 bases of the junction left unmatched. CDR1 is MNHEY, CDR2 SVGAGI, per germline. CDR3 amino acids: CASSSRGPQETQYF. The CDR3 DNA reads TGTGCCAGCAGTTCCAGGGGGCCCCAAGAGACCCAGTACTTC.

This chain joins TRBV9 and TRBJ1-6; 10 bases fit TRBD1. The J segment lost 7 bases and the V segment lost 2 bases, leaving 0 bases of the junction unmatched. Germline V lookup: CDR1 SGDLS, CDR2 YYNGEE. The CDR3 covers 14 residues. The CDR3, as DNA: TGTGCCAGCAGCGTGGGACAGGGGAATTCACCCCTCCACTTT. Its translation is CASSVGQGNSPLHF.

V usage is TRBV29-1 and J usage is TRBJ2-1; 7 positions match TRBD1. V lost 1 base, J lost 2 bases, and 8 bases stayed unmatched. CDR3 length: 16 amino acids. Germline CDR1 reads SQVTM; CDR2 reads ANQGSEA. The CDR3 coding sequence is TGCAGCGTTGAAGGAGGGGGCGGTAGAACCTACAATGAGCAGTTCTTC. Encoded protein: CSVEGGGGRTYNEQFF.

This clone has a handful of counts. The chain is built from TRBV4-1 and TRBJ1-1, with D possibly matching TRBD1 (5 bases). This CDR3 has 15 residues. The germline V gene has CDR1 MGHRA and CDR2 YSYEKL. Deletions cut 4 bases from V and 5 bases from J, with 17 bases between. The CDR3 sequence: CASSLRGVGGTEAFF. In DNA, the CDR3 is TGCGCCAGCAGCCTCCGGGGGGTTGGGGGAACTGAAGCTTTCTTT.

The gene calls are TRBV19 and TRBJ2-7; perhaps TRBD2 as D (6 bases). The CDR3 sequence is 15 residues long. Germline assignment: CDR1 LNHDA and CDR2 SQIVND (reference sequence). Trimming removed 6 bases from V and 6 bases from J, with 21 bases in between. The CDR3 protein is CASSPTVAVSAEQYF. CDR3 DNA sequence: TGTGCCAGTAGCCCCACGGTAGCGGTATCGGCCGAGCAGTACTTC. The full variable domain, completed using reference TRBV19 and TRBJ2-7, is DGGITQSPKYLFRKEGQNVTLSCEQNLNHDAMYWYRQDPGQGLRLIYYSQIVNDFQKGDIAEGYSVSREKKESFPLTVTSAQKNPTAFYLCASSPTVAVSAEQYFGPGTRLTVT.

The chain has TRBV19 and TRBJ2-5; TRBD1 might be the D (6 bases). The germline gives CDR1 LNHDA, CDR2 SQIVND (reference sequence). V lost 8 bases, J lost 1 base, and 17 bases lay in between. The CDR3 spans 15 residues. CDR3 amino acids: CASANPQGSQETQYF. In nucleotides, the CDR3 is TGTGCCAGTGCTAATCCCCAGGGGAGCCAAGAGACCCAGTACTTC.